The rows below give T cell receptor beta chains drawn from one sample of a study of long-term antiretroviral therapy in people with HIV. Profiled with immunoSEQ multiplex PCR; TCRdb holds only in-frame clones, not every one. The sample comprises 34,000 or so clones, 75% to 85% of which are singletons, and roughly 4.4% rests with the top ten. The sequences come from unsorted PBMCs, collected about 3.4 years after starting antiretroviral therapy. Source of these receptors: a man aged 18-30 years with HIV. Both conserved end residues are part of each CDR3. Each record gives: CDR3 DNA, CDR3 protein, J gene, V gene, D gene, clone size. The D gene is left open where the match is weak. Not every row has a clone size; where given, it reads once, few, many or a size class.

CDR3nt: TGTGCCAGCAGCTTAGCAGGGGTGGCTAATGAAAAACTGTTTTTT; CDR3aa: CASSLAGVANEKLFF; j_gene: TRBJ1-4; v_gene: TRBV11-2; d_gene: .; abundance: .
CDR3nt: TGTGCCAGCAGCGTAGGCGGGAGGGACTACAATGAGCAGTTCTTC; CDR3aa: CASSVGGRDYNEQFF; j_gene: TRBJ2-1; v_gene: TRBV9; d_gene: TRBD2; abundance: .
CDR3nt: TGTGCCAGCAGCGTAGCACGGGAAGCTTTCTTT; CDR3aa: CASSVAREAFF; j_gene: TRBJ1-1; v_gene: TRBV7-8; d_gene: .; abundance: once
CDR3nt: TGTGCCAGCAGTGATGGCAGGGTACGCCAGCCCCAGCATTTT; CDR3aa: CASSDGRVRQPQHF; j_gene: TRBJ1-5; v_gene: TRBV6-1; d_gene: .; abundance: .
CDR3nt: TGTGCCAGTGTCCTGACACCGGGGCGAGTGGGGGGCTACACCTTC; CDR3aa: CASVLTPGRVGGYTF; j_gene: TRBJ1-2; v_gene: TRBV19; d_gene: .; abundance: .
CDR3nt: TGTGCCAGCAGCTCTGGGATTGTTGGCTACACCTTC; CDR3aa: CASSSGIVGYTF; j_gene: TRBJ1-2; v_gene: TRBV7-9; d_gene: .; abundance: few
CDR3nt: TGTGCCAGCAGCTCTAGACTAGCGGGAGGTCCCTACGAGCAGTACTTC; CDR3aa: CASSSRLAGGPYEQYF; j_gene: TRBJ2-7; v_gene: TRBV5-4; d_gene: TRBD2; abundance: .
CDR3nt: TGCGCCAGCAGCTTGGAAGGGGGCAATGAGCAGTTCTTC; CDR3aa: CASSLEGGNEQFF; j_gene: TRBJ2-1; v_gene: TRBV5-1; d_gene: .; abundance: .
CDR3nt: TGTGCCAGCAGCACCACAGGGGTGGAAAACACCATATATTTT; CDR3aa: CASSTTGVENTIYF; j_gene: TRBJ1-3; v_gene: TRBV9; d_gene: TRBD1; abundance: .
CDR3nt: TGTGCCAGCAGATCTAGCAGGGGGGGGCGGCCCTACGAGCAGTACTTC; CDR3aa: CASRSSRGGRPYEQYF; j_gene: TRBJ2-7; v_gene: TRBV7-9; d_gene: .; abundance: .
CDR3nt: TGTGCCAGCAGTTACTCGGCCTCTGGGAACACTGAAGCTTTCTTT; CDR3aa: CASSYSASGNTEAFF; j_gene: TRBJ1-1; v_gene: TRBV6-5; d_gene: .; abundance: .
CDR3nt: TGCAGCGCACGAAACGGGGACGCTGAAGCTTTCTTT; CDR3aa: CSARNGDAEAFF; j_gene: TRBJ1-1; v_gene: TRBV29-1; d_gene: .; abundance: .
CDR3nt: TGTGCCAGCTCCCTAGGGAAACAAACTGAAGCTTTCTTT; CDR3aa: CASSLGKQTEAFF; j_gene: TRBJ1-1; v_gene: TRBV18; d_gene: .; abundance: .
CDR3nt: TGCGCCAGCAGCTTGGCCCTTAGGACTAGCGGGCAAGAGACCCAGTACTTC; CDR3aa: CASSLALRTSGQETQYF; j_gene: TRBJ2-5; v_gene: TRBV5-1; d_gene: TRBD2; abundance: .
CDR3nt: TGTGCCAGTAGTATCGGGGGGAACGAGCAGTTCTTC; CDR3aa: CASSIGGNEQFF; j_gene: TRBJ2-1; v_gene: TRBV19; d_gene: TRBD2; abundance: few
CDR3nt: TGTGCCAGCAGCCAGGACAGGGGGCATGAGCAGTTCTTC; CDR3aa: CASSQDRGHEQFF; j_gene: TRBJ2-1; v_gene: TRBV7-9; d_gene: TRBD1; abundance: .
CDR3nt: TGTGCCAGCAGCGCCGGGGCGATTAACTATGGCTACACCTTC; CDR3aa: CASSAGAINYGYTF; j_gene: TRBJ1-2; v_gene: TRBV2; d_gene: .; abundance: few
CDR3nt: TGCGCCAGCAGCCAAGGGTTCGTAGGGGAGCAGTACTTC; CDR3aa: CASSQGFVGEQYF; j_gene: TRBJ2-7; v_gene: TRBV4-1; d_gene: .; abundance: .
CDR3nt: TGTGCCAGCAAGGCGGTGGACTACGAGCAGTACTTC; CDR3aa: CASKAVDYEQYF; j_gene: TRBJ2-7; v_gene: TRBV28; d_gene: .; abundance: .
CDR3nt: TGTGCCAGCAAAGGGGTTGGGAAAACCGGGGAGCTGTTTTTT; CDR3aa: CASKGVGKTGELFF; j_gene: TRBJ2-2; v_gene: TRBV28; d_gene: .; abundance: .
CDR3nt: TGCGCCAGCAGCCAAGACTCCCGCCCCTTTTTT; CDR3aa: CASSQDSRPFF; j_gene: TRBJ2-2; v_gene: TRBV4-1; d_gene: .; abundance: .
CDR3nt: TGTGCCAGCAGTGAAGAACCGGACATAAACTATGGCTACACCTTC; CDR3aa: CASSEEPDINYGYTF; j_gene: TRBJ1-2; v_gene: TRBV6-1; d_gene: .; abundance: .
CDR3nt: TGTGCCAGCAGTAGATCAGGGGGCAATCAGCCCCAGCATTTT; CDR3aa: CASSRSGGNQPQHF; j_gene: TRBJ1-5; v_gene: TRBV25-1; d_gene: .; abundance: .
CDR3nt: TGTGCCAGCAGTGAAAGAAGTCGGCGCGCAGATACGCAGTATTTT; CDR3aa: CASSERSRRADTQYF; j_gene: TRBJ2-3; v_gene: TRBV6-1; d_gene: .; abundance: once
CDR3nt: TGTGCCAGCAGCCCTGAAGGGACTCTTGGAAACACCATATATTTT; CDR3aa: CASSPEGTLGNTIYF; j_gene: TRBJ1-3; v_gene: TRBV7-6; d_gene: .; abundance: .
CDR3nt: TGCGCCAGCAGCTCGGGACAGGGGGTGAACACTGAAGCTTTCTTT; CDR3aa: CASSSGQGVNTEAFF; j_gene: TRBJ1-1; v_gene: TRBV5-1; d_gene: TRBD1; abundance: .
CDR3nt: TGTGCCAGCAGTTTATCGAGGGCCAGCACTGAAGCTTTCTTT; CDR3aa: CASSLSRASTEAFF; j_gene: TRBJ1-1; v_gene: TRBV28; d_gene: .; abundance: few
CDR3nt: TGTGCCACCAGCAGACCAGTCTCCTTGGGGCTCATTCCTCTTAACACTGAAGCTTTCTTT; CDR3aa: CATSRPVSLGLIPLNTEAFF; j_gene: TRBJ1-1; v_gene: TRBV15; d_gene: .; abundance: few
CDR3nt: TGTGCCAGCAGTTTATATCGGGGGGGAAACACTGAAGCTTTCTTT; CDR3aa: CASSLYRGGNTEAFF; j_gene: TRBJ1-1; v_gene: TRBV27; d_gene: .; abundance: .
CDR3nt: TGTGCCAGCAGCGCTACAGCCTCGCCGGGAGACTATGGCTACACCTTC; CDR3aa: CASSATASPGDYGYTF; j_gene: TRBJ1-2; v_gene: TRBV7-8; d_gene: .; abundance: .
CDR3nt: TGTGCCAGCTCACACCGGGACCCCGGCTACGAGCAGTACTTC; CDR3aa: CASSHRDPGYEQYF; j_gene: TRBJ2-7; v_gene: TRBV18; d_gene: .; abundance: .
CDR3nt: TGTGCCAGCAGCTTAGGGGGGCCCTACGAGCAGTACTTC; CDR3aa: CASSLGGPYEQYF; j_gene: TRBJ2-7; v_gene: TRBV11-3; d_gene: .; abundance: few
CDR3nt: TGTGCCAGTAGTCAGGAAAGGGGAAATGAGCAGTTCTTC; CDR3aa: CASSQERGNEQFF; j_gene: TRBJ2-1; v_gene: TRBV19; d_gene: .; abundance: .
CDR3nt: TGCGCCAGCAGCCCCGGGACAGGGAGAGCCTACGAGCAGTACTTC; CDR3aa: CASSPGTGRAYEQYF; j_gene: TRBJ2-7; v_gene: TRBV5-1; d_gene: TRBD1; abundance: .
CDR3nt: TGTGCCAGTAGGGTCCGGGACAGTTCCTACAATGAGCAGTTCTTC; CDR3aa: CASRVRDSSYNEQFF; j_gene: TRBJ2-1; v_gene: TRBV19; d_gene: TRBD1; abundance: .
CDR3nt: TGTGCCAGCAGCCCCTCGACAGGGCCCCACGCCTACGAGCAGTACTTC; CDR3aa: CASSPSTGPHAYEQYF; j_gene: TRBJ2-7; v_gene: TRBV28; d_gene: TRBD1; abundance: .
CDR3nt: TGCGCCAGCAGCCAGACAGGCAATGGCTACACCTTC; CDR3aa: CASSQTGNGYTF; j_gene: TRBJ1-2; v_gene: TRBV4-1; d_gene: .; abundance: .
CDR3nt: TGTGCCAGTAGTATACCCGGGTGGGAGCAGTACTTC; CDR3aa: CASSIPGWEQYF; j_gene: TRBJ2-7; v_gene: TRBV19; d_gene: .; abundance: .
CDR3nt: TGTGCCAGCAGCGGGTCCGGGGACTATGGCTACACCTTC; CDR3aa: CASSGSGDYGYTF; j_gene: TRBJ1-2; v_gene: TRBV9; d_gene: .; abundance: once
CDR3nt: TGCGCCAGCAGCTTGGCCCCCTTCGACTACGGGGACACTGAAGCTTTCTTT; CDR3aa: CASSLAPFDYGDTEAFF; j_gene: TRBJ1-1; v_gene: TRBV5-1; d_gene: .; abundance: .
CDR3nt: TGTGCCAGCAGTTGGACGGCCGGTTCAACGCTTTATGGCTACACCTTC; CDR3aa: CASSWTAGSTLYGYTF; j_gene: TRBJ1-2; v_gene: TRBV6-5; d_gene: .; abundance: .
CDR3nt: TGTGCCAGCAGGCTCGGGGGGACTGAAGCTTTCTTT; CDR3aa: CASRLGGTEAFF; j_gene: TRBJ1-1; v_gene: TRBV7-9; d_gene: .; abundance: .
CDR3nt: TGTGCCAGCAGCTTGGAAAGGGACAGGGTGCAAGAGCAGTACTTC; CDR3aa: CASSLERDRVQEQYF; j_gene: TRBJ2-7; v_gene: TRBV5-5; d_gene: TRBD1; abundance: .
CDR3nt: TGTGCCAGCAACCCCCGGGGCGGGAGGGGAACCTACGAGCAGTACTTC; CDR3aa: CASNPRGGRGTYEQYF; j_gene: TRBJ2-7; v_gene: TRBV28; d_gene: TRBD2; abundance: few
CDR3nt: TGTGCCAGCAGTACGTGGACAGGGATGAACGAGCAGTACTTC; CDR3aa: CASSTWTGMNEQYF; j_gene: TRBJ2-7; v_gene: TRBV5-5; d_gene: TRBD1; abundance: .
CDR3nt: TGTGCCAGCAGCTTGGAGGCAGGAGAAGCTTTCTTT; CDR3aa: CASSLEAGEAFF; j_gene: TRBJ1-1; v_gene: TRBV5-5; d_gene: .; abundance: .
CDR3nt: TGCGCCAGCAGTTTAGCAAATGAGCAGTTCTTC; CDR3aa: CASSLANEQFF; j_gene: TRBJ2-1; v_gene: TRBV5-1; d_gene: .; abundance: .
CDR3nt: TGTGCCAGCAGCTTGACAGCCAAGAACACTGAAGCTTTCTTT; CDR3aa: CASSLTAKNTEAFF; j_gene: TRBJ1-1; v_gene: TRBV7-6; d_gene: .; abundance: once
CDR3nt: TGTGCCAGCGGGACAGGGAACTATGGCTACACCTTC; CDR3aa: CASGTGNYGYTF; j_gene: TRBJ1-2; v_gene: TRBV28; d_gene: TRBD1; abundance: .
CDR3nt: TGCGCCAGCAGCTTGGCCAACAGGGGATTGAACGTCGAGCAGTACTTC; CDR3aa: CASSLANRGLNVEQYF; j_gene: TRBJ2-7; v_gene: TRBV5-1; d_gene: TRBD1; abundance: .
CDR3nt: TGTGCCAGCAGCGTAGACCCCGGACAGGCCTACGAGCAGTACTTC; CDR3aa: CASSVDPGQAYEQYF; j_gene: TRBJ2-7; v_gene: TRBV9; d_gene: TRBD1; abundance: .
CDR3nt: TGTGCCAGCAGTTACGGACAGGGGTATCAGCCCCAGCATTTT; CDR3aa: CASSYGQGYQPQHF; j_gene: TRBJ1-5; v_gene: TRBV6-5; d_gene: TRBD1; abundance: .
CDR3nt: TGTGCCAGCAGCTTAGTCCCGACTAGCGACTCCTACAATGAGCAGTTCTTC; CDR3aa: CASSLVPTSDSYNEQFF; j_gene: TRBJ2-1; v_gene: TRBV11-2; d_gene: TRBD2; abundance: .
CDR3nt: TGTGCCAGCGGACTTGGGGGCGAGGGCACTGAAGCTTTCTTT; CDR3aa: CASGLGGEGTEAFF; j_gene: TRBJ1-1; v_gene: TRBV7-8; d_gene: .; abundance: medium-sized
CDR3nt: TGTGCCAGCAGTTTGTTGGCAGGCGATAATGAAAAACTGTTTTTT; CDR3aa: CASSLLAGDNEKLFF; j_gene: TRBJ1-4; v_gene: TRBV28; d_gene: .; abundance: .
CDR3nt: TGTGCCAGCAGTCCTGGGACTAGCGGGAGAGGGCAGTACTTC; CDR3aa: CASSPGTSGRGQYF; j_gene: TRBJ2-7; v_gene: TRBV27; d_gene: TRBD2; abundance: .
CDR3nt: TGCGCCAGCAGCCCGGACAGGGCTGGCGAGCAGTACTTC; CDR3aa: CASSPDRAGEQYF; j_gene: TRBJ2-7; v_gene: TRBV5-1; d_gene: TRBD1; abundance: once
CDR3nt: TGTGCCAGCAGCGTAGGGAACAGAGCGAACGAGCAGTACTTC; CDR3aa: CASSVGNRANEQYF; j_gene: TRBJ2-7; v_gene: TRBV9; d_gene: .; abundance: .
CDR3nt: TGTGCCAGCAGTGCCCGGGGAGGGAGCACAGATACGCAGTATTTT; CDR3aa: CASSARGGSTDTQYF; j_gene: TRBJ2-3; v_gene: TRBV28; d_gene: TRBD2; abundance: .